The sequence of this T cell receptor beta chain was determined in a study of neoadjuvant anti-PD-1 for oral cavity cancer. The J segment lost 1 base and the V segment lost 0 bases, leaving 7 bases of the junction unmatched. Germline V CDR1 and CDR2: SGDLS, YYNGEE. The length of the CDR3 is 17 residues. Stated time point: after neoadjuvant nivolumab, at surgical resection. The data were produced by immunoSEQ multiplex PCR, yet TCRdb's version contains in-frame clones alone and is incomplete. The sample has 7,000 to 9,000 clones, 62% seen once. The V gene is TRBV9, the J gene TRBJ2-3, with TRBD2 matching over 8 bases. Sequencing used PBMCs, obtained after nivolumab (anti-PD-1) treatment. This TCR was sampled from a person aged 40-85 years with oral cavity squamous cell carcinoma. CDR3 in amino acids: CASSVETGGAGTDTQYF. The CDR3 region has the DNA TGTGCCAGCAGCGTAGAGACCGGGGGGGCTGGCACAGATACGCAGTATTTT.